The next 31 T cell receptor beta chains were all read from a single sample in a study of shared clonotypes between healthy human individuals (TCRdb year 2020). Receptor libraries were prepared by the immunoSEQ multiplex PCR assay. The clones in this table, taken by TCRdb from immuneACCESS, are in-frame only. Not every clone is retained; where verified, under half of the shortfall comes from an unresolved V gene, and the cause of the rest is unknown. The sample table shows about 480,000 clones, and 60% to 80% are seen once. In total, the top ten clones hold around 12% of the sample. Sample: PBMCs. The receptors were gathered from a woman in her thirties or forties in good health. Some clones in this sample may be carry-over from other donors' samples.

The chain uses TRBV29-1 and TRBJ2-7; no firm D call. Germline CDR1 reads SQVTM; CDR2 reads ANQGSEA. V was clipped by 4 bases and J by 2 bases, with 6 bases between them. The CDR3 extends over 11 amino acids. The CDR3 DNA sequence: TGCAGCGTTGTCCAGACCTACGAGCAGTACTTC. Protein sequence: CSVVQTYEQYF.

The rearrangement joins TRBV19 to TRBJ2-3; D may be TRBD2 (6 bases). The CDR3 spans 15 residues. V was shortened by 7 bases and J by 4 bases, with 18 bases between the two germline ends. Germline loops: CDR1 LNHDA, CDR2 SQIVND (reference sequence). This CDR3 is CASKQEGASADTQYF. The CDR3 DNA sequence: TGTGCCAGTAAGCAGGAGGGAGCAAGCGCAGATACGCAGTATTTT.

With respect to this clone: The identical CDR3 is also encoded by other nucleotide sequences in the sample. The CDR3 nucleotides are TGTGCCAGCAGTGCAGGGGGCAGCGAGCAGTACTTC. Translated, it gives CASSAGGSEQYF. V and J are TRBV2 and TRBJ2-7; the match to TRBD1 covers 8 bases. J was trimmed by 6 bases and V by 4 bases; bases with no gene match: 2. Germline V gene sequence: CDR1 SNHLY, CDR2 FYNNEI. The CDR3 has 12 amino acids.

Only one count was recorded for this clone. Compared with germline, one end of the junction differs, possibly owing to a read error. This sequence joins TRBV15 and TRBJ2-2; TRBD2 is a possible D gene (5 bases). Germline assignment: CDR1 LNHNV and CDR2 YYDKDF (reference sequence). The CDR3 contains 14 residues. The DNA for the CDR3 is TGTGCCACCAGCGCCTGCTCGGTCCACCGGGGAGCTGTTTTT. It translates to CATSACSVHRGAVF.

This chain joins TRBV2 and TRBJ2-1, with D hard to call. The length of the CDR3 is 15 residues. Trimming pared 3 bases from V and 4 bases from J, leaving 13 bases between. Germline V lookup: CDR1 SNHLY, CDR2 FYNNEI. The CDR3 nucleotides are TGTGCCAGCAGTGACCTGGCGGCACCATACAATGAGCAGTTCTTC. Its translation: CASSDLAAPYNEQFF.

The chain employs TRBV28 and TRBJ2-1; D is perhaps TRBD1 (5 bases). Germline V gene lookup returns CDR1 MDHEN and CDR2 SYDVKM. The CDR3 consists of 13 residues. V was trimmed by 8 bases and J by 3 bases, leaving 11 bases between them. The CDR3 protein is CASGSGLYNEQFF. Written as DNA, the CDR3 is TGTGCCAGCGGGTCAGGGCTCTACAATGAGCAGTTCTTC.

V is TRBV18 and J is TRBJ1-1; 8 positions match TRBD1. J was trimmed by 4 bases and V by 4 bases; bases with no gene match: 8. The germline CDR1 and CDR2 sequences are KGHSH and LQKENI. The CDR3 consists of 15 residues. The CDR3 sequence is CASSLRTGKGTEAFF. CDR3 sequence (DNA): TGTGCCAGCTCACTGCGGACAGGGAAGGGCACTGAAGCTTTCTTT.

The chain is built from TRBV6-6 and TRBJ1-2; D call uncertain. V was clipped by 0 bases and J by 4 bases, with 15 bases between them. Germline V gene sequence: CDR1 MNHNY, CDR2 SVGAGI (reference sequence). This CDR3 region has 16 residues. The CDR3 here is CASSYSMRVSTYGYTF. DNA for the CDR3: TGTGCCAGCAGTTACTCGATGAGAGTTTCAACCTATGGCTACACCTTC.

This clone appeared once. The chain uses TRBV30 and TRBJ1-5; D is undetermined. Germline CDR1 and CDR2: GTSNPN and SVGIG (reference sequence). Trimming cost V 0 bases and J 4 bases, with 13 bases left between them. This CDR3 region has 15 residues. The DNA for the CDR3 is TGTGCCTGGAGTGTCGCACTAGACCTAAATCAGCCCCAGCATTTT. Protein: CAWSVALDLNQPQHF.

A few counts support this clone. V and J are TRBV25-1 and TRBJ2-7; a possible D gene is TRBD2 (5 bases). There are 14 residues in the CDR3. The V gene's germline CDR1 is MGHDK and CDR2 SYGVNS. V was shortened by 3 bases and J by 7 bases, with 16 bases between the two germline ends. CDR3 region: CASSDLEGYREQYF. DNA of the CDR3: TGTGCCAGCAGTGACCTTGAGGGTTATCGGGAGCAGTACTTC.

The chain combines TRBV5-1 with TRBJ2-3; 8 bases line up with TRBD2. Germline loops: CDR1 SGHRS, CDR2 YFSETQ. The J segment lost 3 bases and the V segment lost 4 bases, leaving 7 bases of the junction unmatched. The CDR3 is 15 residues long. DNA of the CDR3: TGCGCCAGCAGCCTACTAGCGGAGTCGACAGATACGCAGTATTTT. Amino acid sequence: CASSLLAESTDTQYF.

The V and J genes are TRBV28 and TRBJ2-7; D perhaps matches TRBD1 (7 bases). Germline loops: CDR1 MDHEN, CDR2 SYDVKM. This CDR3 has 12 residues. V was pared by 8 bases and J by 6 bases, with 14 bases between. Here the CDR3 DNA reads TGTGCCAGCCTAGGGCAGGGGGGCGAGCAGTACTTC. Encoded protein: CASLGQGGEQYF.

CDR3 in amino acids: CASSQGTSGVLSYEQYF. In nucleotides, the CDR3 is TGTGCCAGCAGCCAAGGGACTAGCGGGGTTTTATCCTACGAGCAGTACTTC. The V gene is TRBV4-2, the J gene TRBJ2-7; 12 positions match TRBD2. The germline gives CDR1 LGHNA, CDR2 YNFKEQ. The CDR3 extends over 17 amino acids. Trimming removed 1 base from V and 1 base from J; junction bases left unmatched: 5.

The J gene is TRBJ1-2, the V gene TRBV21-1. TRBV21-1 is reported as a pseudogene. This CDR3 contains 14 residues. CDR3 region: CASSKGVRAYGYTF. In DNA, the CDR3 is TGTGCCAGCAGCAAAGGGGTCCGGGCCTATGGCTACACCTTC.

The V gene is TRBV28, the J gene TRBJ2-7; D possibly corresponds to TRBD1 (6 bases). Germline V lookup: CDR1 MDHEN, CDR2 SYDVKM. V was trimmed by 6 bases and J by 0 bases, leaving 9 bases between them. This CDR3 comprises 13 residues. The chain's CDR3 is CASRRQVSYEQYF. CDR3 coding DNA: TGTGCCAGCAGAAGACAGGTCTCCTACGAGCAGTACTTC.

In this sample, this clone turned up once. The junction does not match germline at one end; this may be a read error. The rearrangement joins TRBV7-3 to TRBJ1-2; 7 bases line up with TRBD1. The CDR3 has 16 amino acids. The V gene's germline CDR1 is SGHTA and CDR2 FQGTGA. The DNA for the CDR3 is TGTGCCAGCAGCCGGGGAACCCGACAGGGCCCCCATGGTTACACCTTC. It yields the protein CASSRGTRQGPHGYTF. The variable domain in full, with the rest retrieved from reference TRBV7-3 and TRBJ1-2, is GAGVSQTPSNKVTEKGKYVELRCDPISGHTALYWYRQSLGQGPEFLIYFQGTGAADDSGLPNDRFFAVRPEGSVSTLKIQRTERGDSAVYLCASSRGTRQGPHGYTFGSGTRLTVV.

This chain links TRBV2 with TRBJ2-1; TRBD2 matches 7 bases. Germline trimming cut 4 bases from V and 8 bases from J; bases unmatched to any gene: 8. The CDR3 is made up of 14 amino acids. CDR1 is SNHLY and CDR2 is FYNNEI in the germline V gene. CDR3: CASSGGLRSDEQFF. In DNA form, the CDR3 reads TGTGCCAGCAGTGGGGGACTACGGAGTGATGAGCAGTTCTTC.

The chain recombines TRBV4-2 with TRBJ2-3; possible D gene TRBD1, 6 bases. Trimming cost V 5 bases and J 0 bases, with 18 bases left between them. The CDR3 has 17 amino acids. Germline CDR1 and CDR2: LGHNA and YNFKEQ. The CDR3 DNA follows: TGTGCCAGCAGCGCTTCCCTACAGGGTACTAGCACAGATACGCAGTATTTT. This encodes CASSASLQGTSTDTQYF.

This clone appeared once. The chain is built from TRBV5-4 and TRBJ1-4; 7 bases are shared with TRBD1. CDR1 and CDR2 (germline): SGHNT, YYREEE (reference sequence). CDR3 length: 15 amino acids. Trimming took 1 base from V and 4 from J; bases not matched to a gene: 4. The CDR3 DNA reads TGTGCCAGCAGCTTGAACAGGGGAAGTAATGAAAAACTGTTTTTT. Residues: CASSLNRGSNEKLFF.

The CDR3 nucleotides read TGTGCCAGCTCACCAGGACGCGGACAGGGGTCTATTGATGAGCAGTTCTTC. This codes for CASSPGRGQGSIDEQFF. The rearrangement uses TRBV18 and TRBJ2-1; 9 bases map to TRBD1. Germline CDR1 reads KGHSH; CDR2 reads LQKENI. The CDR3 has 17 residues. The junction had 13 bases not matched to a gene; V was cut back by 2 bases and J by 8 bases.

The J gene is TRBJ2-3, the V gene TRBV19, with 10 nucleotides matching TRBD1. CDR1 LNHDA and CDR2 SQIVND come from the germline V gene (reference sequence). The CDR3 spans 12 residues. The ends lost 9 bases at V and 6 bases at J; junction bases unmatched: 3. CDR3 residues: CASGTGADTQYF. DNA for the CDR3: TGTGCCAGCGGGACAGGGGCGGATACGCAGTATTTT.

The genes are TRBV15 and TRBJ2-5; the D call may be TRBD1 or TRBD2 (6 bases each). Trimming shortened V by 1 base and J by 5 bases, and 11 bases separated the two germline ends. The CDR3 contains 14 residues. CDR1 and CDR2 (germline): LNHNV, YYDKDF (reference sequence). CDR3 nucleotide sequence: TGTGCCACCAGCAGAGTAGGGGGGCCGGAGACCCAGTACTTC. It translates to CATSRVGGPETQYF.

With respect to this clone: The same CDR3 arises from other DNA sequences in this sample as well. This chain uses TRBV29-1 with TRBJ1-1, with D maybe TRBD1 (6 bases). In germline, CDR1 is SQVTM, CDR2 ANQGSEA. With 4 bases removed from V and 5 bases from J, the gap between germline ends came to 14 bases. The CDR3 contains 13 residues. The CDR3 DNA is TGCAGCGTTGCTACAGGGATAAGTACTGAAGCTTTCTTT. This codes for CSVATGISTEAFF.

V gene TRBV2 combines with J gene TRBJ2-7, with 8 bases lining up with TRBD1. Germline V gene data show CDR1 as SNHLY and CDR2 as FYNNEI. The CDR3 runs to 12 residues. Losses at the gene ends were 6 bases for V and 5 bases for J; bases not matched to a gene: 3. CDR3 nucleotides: TGTGCCAGCAGGAGGACAGGGAACGAGCAGTACTTC. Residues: CASRRTGNEQYF.

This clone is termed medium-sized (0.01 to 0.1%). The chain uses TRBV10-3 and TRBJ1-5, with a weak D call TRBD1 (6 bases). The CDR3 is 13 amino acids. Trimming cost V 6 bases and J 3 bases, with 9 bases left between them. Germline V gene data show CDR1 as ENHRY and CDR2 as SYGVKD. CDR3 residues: CAISRDNNQPQHF. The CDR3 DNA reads TGTGCCATCAGCCGGGACAACAATCAGCCCCAGCATTTT.

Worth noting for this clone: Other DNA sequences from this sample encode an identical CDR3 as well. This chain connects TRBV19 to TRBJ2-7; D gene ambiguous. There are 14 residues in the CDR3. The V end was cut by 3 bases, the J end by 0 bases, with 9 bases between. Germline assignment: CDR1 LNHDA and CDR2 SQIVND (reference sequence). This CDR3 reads CASSIGANSYEQYF. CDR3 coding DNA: TGTGCCAGTAGTATCGGTGCCAACTCCTACGAGCAGTACTTC.

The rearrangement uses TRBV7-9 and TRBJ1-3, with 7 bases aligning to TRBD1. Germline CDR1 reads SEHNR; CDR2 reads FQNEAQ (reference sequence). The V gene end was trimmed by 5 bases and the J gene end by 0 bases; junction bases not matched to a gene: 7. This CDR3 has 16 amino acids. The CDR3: CASSPTGQLSGNTIYF. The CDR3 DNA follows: TGTGCCAGCAGCCCAACGGGACAGCTCTCTGGAAACACCATATATTTT.

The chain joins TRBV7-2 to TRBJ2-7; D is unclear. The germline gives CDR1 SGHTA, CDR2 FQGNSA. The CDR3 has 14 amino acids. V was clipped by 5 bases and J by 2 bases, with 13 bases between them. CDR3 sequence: CASSPPAGAYEQYF. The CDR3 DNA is TGTGCCAGCAGCCCCCCGGCAGGAGCCTACGAGCAGTACTTC.

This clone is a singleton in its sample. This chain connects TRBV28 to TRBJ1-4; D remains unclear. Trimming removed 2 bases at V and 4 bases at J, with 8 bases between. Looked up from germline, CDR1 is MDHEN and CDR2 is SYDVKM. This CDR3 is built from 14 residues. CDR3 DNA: TGTGCCAGCAGTTTAGTTGCCCTTAATGAAAAACTGTTTTTT. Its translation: CASSLVALNEKLFF.

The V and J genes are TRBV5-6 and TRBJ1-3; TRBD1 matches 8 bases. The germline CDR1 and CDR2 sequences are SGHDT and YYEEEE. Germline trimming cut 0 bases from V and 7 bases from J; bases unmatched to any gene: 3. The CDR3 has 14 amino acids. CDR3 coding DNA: TGTGCCAGCAGCTTGGGACAGGGGCGGAACACCATATATTTT. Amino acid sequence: CASSLGQGRNTIYF.

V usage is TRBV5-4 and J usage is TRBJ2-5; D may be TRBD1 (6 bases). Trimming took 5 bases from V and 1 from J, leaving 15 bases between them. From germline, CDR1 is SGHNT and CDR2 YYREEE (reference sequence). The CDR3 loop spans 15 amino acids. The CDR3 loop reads CASRQGGLFQETQYF. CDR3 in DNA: TGTGCCAGCAGACAGGGTGGGCTATTCCAAGAGACCCAGTACTTC.